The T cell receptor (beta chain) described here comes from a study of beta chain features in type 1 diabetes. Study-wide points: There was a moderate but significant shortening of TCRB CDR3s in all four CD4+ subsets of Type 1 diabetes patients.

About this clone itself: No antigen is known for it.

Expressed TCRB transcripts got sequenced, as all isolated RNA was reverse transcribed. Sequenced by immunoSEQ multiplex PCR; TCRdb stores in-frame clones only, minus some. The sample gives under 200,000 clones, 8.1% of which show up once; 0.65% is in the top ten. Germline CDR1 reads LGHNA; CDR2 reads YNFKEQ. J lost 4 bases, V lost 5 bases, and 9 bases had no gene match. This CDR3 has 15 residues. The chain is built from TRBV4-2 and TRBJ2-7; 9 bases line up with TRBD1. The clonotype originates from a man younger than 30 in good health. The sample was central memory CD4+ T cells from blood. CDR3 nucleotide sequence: TGTGCCAGCAGCTTACAGGGGGGACAGGGTTACGAGCAGTACTTC. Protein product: CASSLQGGQGYEQYF.